The 13 T cell receptor beta chains below were found in one sample sequenced in a study of PD-L1 blockade in urothelial cancer. Using immunoSEQ multiplex PCR, the repertoire was profiled, and TCRdb retains in-frame clones only, with some absent. Of 40,000 to 45,000 clones listed, around 82% are singletons. The sequences come from PBMCs, collected around atezolizumab (anti-PD-L1) treatment. Source of these receptors: a man aged 65-85 years with urothelial cancer.

The chain couples TRBV2 to TRBJ2-1, with D unresolved. The CDR3 has 15 amino acids. Germline V gene data show CDR1 as SNHLY and CDR2 as FYNNEI. V gave up 1 base and J gave up 5 bases, with 12 bases separating them. The CDR3 DNA is TGTGCCAGCAGTGAAGAGCAGGTCTGGAACAATGAGCAGTTCTTC. It translates to CASSEEQVWNNEQFF.

The chain carries TRBV4-3 and TRBJ2-5; no firm D call. Trimming stripped 0 bases from V and 4 bases from J, with 6 bases between. The CDR3 totals 13 residues. Germline V CDR1 and CDR2: LGHNA, YSLEER. The chain's CDR3 is CASSQDSGETQYF. CDR3 bases: TGCGCCAGCAGCCAAGATTCGGGAGAGACCCAGTACTTC.

This clone has more than one count but fewer than ten. J is TRBJ2-7 and V is TRBV28, with 9 bases that match TRBD1. The length of the CDR3 is 17 residues. Germline loops: CDR1 MDHEN, CDR2 SYDVKM. The V gene end was trimmed by 1 base and the J gene end by 4 bases; junction bases not matched to a gene: 11. The CDR3, as DNA: TGTGCCAGCAGTTTATCCGGGACAGGGCCGCGTCAGTACGAGCAGTACTTC. This sequence encodes CASSLSGTGPRQYEQYF.

CDR3 coding DNA: TGTGCCAGCTCACCCACAGCTAACTATGGCTACACCTTC. Translating gives CASSPTANYGYTF. This chain links TRBV18 with TRBJ1-2; no clear D gene. Germline lookup yields CDR1 KGHSH and CDR2 LQKENI. Trimming pared 3 bases from V and 0 bases from J, leaving 5 bases between. The CDR3 has 13 amino acids.

The J gene is TRBJ2-1, the V gene TRBV10-3; the D gene is possibly TRBD2 (6 bases). The germline CDR1 and CDR2 sequences are ENHRY and SYGVKD. Trimming stripped 5 bases from V and 7 bases from J, with 15 bases between. There are 14 residues in the CDR3. The CDR3: CAISRSSGRNEQFF. CDR3 bases: TGTGCCATCAGTAGAAGTAGCGGTAGGAATGAGCAGTTCTTC.

The rearrangement uses TRBV30 and TRBJ1-2; no reliable D call. From germline, CDR1 is GTSNPN and CDR2 SVGIG (reference sequence). CDR3 length: 13 amino acids. V was trimmed by 3 bases and J by 4 bases, leaving 12 bases between them. CDR3 residues: CAWSGGSGYGYTF. CDR3 nucleotides: TGTGCCTGGAGCGGAGGGAGTGGCTATGGCTACACCTTC.

This sequence joins TRBV19 and TRBJ2-7, with D perhaps TRBD2 (6 bases). The CDR3 loop spans 14 amino acids. In germline, CDR1 is LNHDA, CDR2 SQIVND (reference sequence). V lost 4 bases, J lost 0 bases, and 10 bases lay in between. The CDR3 nucleotides read TGTGCCAGTAGTACCCGGGGGAGCTCCTACGAGCAGTACTTC. As protein: CASSTRGSSYEQYF.

V gene TRBV7-2 combines with J gene TRBJ2-1; 8 positions agree with TRBD2. The trim removed 8 bases at V and 9 bases at J, leaving 6 bases unmatched. The CDR3 runs to 12 residues. Germline lookup yields CDR1 SGHTA and CDR2 FQGNSA. DNA for the CDR3: TGTGCCAGCGGGGCCGGGACTAGTGAGCAGTTCTTC. Protein: CASGAGTSEQFF.

CDR3 in DNA: TGTGCCAGCAGTCAAGGCGGGGGGTTCTCCTACAATGAGCAGTTCTTC. Translated: CASSQGGGFSYNEQFF. The genes are TRBV6-1 and TRBJ2-1, with 8 bases fitting TRBD2. CDR1 is MNHNS, CDR2 SASEGT, per germline. This CDR3 has 16 residues. The V and J ends lost 5 bases and 0 bases, in that order; junction bases with no gene match: 6.

In DNA form, the CDR3 reads TGTGCCAGCAGTTTAGTCGACAGGGTCGGCGAGCAGTACTTC. It yields the protein CASSLVDRVGEQYF. The gene calls are TRBV27 and TRBJ2-7; TRBD1 agrees at 7 bases. Germline-derived CDR1 and CDR2 are MNHEY and SMNVEV (reference sequence). The CDR3 is 14 residues long. Unmatched junction bases numbered 7, after V lost 2 bases and J lost 6 bases.

This clone has a single count. The chain links TRBV29-1 to TRBJ1-1; the D gene is possibly TRBD1 (6 bases). V was clipped by 8 bases and J by 0 bases, with 13 bases between them. CDR1 and CDR2 from the germline V gene are SQVTM and ANQGSEA. CDR3 size: 13 residues. The CDR3 loop is CSSRTDLNTEAFF. The CDR3 DNA is TGCAGCTCCAGGACAGATCTGAACACTGAAGCTTTCTTT.

The chain has TRBV6-6 and TRBJ1-1; 7 bases line up with TRBD1. J gave up 1 base and V 8 bases, and 4 bases lay outside the gene matches. From germline, CDR1 is MNHNY and CDR2 SVGAGI (reference sequence). This CDR3 has 13 amino acids. The CDR3 DNA reads as TGTGCCAGCTTAGGGGGCTGGAACACTGAAGCTTTCTTT. It encodes CASLGGWNTEAFF.

The chain couples TRBV10-3 to TRBJ1-4; tentatively, D is TRBD1 (6 bases). CDR3 length equals 15 residues. CDR1 is ENHRY and CDR2 is SYGVKD in the germline V gene. The V end lost 3 bases, the J end lost 7 bases, and 15 bases lay between the germline ends. The CDR3 loop is CAISETGREGEKLFF. The CDR3 region has the DNA TGTGCCATCAGTGAAACAGGGAGAGAAGGTGAAAAACTGTTTTTT.